This TCR beta chain is from a study of T-cell memory formation after mild COVID-19. On this clonotype: Its specificity is not known.

TCRdb analysed the 5' RACE reads with MiXCR anew, one entry per CDR3 protein. The table has around 150,000 distinct CDR3 sequences, 11% seen once. Notes on the study in general: Later expanders leaned CD4+, whereas clones that contracted between day 15 and 85 were balanced CD4/CD8. Some responding clones appeared in pre-infection memory, suggesting cross-reactive memory joined.

Sequenced input: PBMCs or a T cell subset sorted from them (not recorded which). This clonotype originated in a man aged 18 to 30 who had mild COVID-19 (a few samples of this study predate the infection). Cell type and time point are not known.

The CDR3 nucleotides are TGTGCCAGCTCCGGGGCCCAAGGGAACTATGGCTACACCTTC. Its translation: CASSGAQGNYGYTF. The rearrangement joins TRBV28 to TRBJ1-2, with TRBD1 as a possible D gene (5 bases). From germline, CDR1 is MDHEN and CDR2 SYDVKM. The V and J ends lost 8 bases and 2 bases respectively, with 15 bases between them. This CDR3 contains 14 residues.